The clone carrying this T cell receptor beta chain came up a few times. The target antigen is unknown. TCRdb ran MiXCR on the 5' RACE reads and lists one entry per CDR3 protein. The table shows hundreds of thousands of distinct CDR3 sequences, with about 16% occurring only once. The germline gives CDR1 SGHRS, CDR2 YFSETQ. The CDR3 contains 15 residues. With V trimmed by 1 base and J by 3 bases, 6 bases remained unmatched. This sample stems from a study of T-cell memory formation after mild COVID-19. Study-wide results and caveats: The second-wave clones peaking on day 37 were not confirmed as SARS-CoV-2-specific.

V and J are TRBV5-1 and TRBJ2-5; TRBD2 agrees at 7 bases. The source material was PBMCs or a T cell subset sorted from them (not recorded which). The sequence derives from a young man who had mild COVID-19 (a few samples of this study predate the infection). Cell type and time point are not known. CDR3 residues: CASSLSGGEEETQYF. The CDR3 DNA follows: TGCGCCAGCAGCTTGTCGGGGGGAGAAGAAGAGACCCAGTACTTC.